The clone carrying this T cell receptor (beta chain) has more than one count but fewer than ten. V was clipped by 5 bases and J by 2 bases; unmatched bases: 5. The CDR3 totals 15 residues. Per germline, CDR1 SNHLY and CDR2 FYNNEI. TCRdb's table, derived via immunoSEQ multiplex PCR, lists solely in-frame clones and lacks some. The repertoire includes 70,000 to 100,000 clones, around 80% of them detected once, and around 7% sits in the top ten. These data come from a study of blood T cell repertoires in COVID-19. Study summary: The origin of the acute and convalescent COVID-19 samples was the United States, Italy and Spain.

Sequencing used peripheral blood. This sequence joins TRBV2 and TRBJ1-5; TRBD1 aligns across 8 bases. This TCR was sampled from a man aged 50-60 years with active or convalescent COVID-19. The CDR3, as DNA: TGTGCCAGCAGTCCAGGGGGCAGGGGCAATCAGCCCCAGCATTTT. This encodes CASSPGGRGNQPQHF.